Presented here are 4 T cell receptor beta chains from one specimen sequenced in a study of T cell responses to AZD1222 COVID-19 vaccine. Sequencing was performed with immunoSEQ multiplex PCR; in TCRdb, only in-frame clones are kept and a portion is missing. The table records under 200,000 clones, 88% of them present only once. This specimen was peripheral blood, taken 28 days after the second AZD1222 dose. The receptors were gathered from an adult who received the AZD1222 COVID-19 vaccine.

The sample holds a few counts of this clone. This rearrangement joins TRBV7-2 to TRBJ1-2; D is unclear. Germline CDR1 is SGHTA and CDR2 is FQGNSA. Deletions cut 1 base from V and 0 bases from J, with 9 bases between. The CDR3 runs 15 residues. CDR3 in amino acids: CASSLGGRTNYGYTF. As DNA, the CDR3 is TGTGCCAGCAGCTTAGGTGGCAGGACTAACTATGGCTACACCTTC.

The chain carries TRBV27 and TRBJ2-7, with D possibly matching TRBD2 (6 bases). The CDR3 runs 11 residues. Trimming took off 8 bases at V and 11 bases at J, with 16 bases between the two ends. CDR1 is MNHEY and CDR2 is SMNVEV in the germline V gene (reference sequence). CDR3 sequence: CASDLAGFEYF. The CDR3, as DNA: TGTGCCAGCGACCTCGCGGGATTTGAGTACTTC.

This sequence joins TRBV7-9 and TRBJ1-2; no clear D gene. CDR3 size: 16 residues. Trimming removed 1 base at V and 0 bases at J, with 12 bases between. The germline gives CDR1 SEHNR, CDR2 FQNEAQ (reference sequence). This CDR3 is CASSLEGSGTNYGYTF. The CDR3 nucleotides are TGTGCCAGCAGCTTAGAAGGCAGCGGGACTAACTATGGCTACACCTTC.

This chain connects TRBV28 to TRBJ2-1; no definite D call. The germline V gene has CDR1 MDHEN and CDR2 SYDVKM. The CDR3 contains 14 residues. Trimming removed 4 bases at V and 8 bases at J, with 15 bases between. In nucleotides, the CDR3 is TGTGCCAGCAGTTCCTCCGGGCCGGTGGATGAGCAGTTCTTC. Translating it yields CASSSSGPVDEQFF.